The 31 T cell receptor beta chains in this list originate from one sample, sequenced in a study of OX40 agonist ivuxolimab in advanced cancers. Repertoires were generated with immunoSEQ multiplex PCR, while TCRdb's copy carries only in-frame clones and drops some. The data show 57,000 or so clones, around 84% seen once. The sequenced sample was CD4+ or CD8+ T cells sorted from blood, obtained in a trial of the OX40 agonist ivuxolimab. Source of these receptors: an adult with an advanced solid tumor such as melanoma, head and neck, liver or kidney cancer.

J is TRBJ1-2 and V is TRBV5-6; 10 nucleotides line up with TRBD1. The CDR3 is 13 residues long. Per the germline V gene, CDR1 is SGHDT and CDR2 is YYEEEE. Unmatched junction bases numbered 0, after V lost 0 bases and J lost 7 bases. CDR3 coding DNA: TGTGCCAGCAGCTTGGGGACAGGGGGTGGCTACACCTTC. Translated: CASSLGTGGGYTF.

The CDR3 nucleotides are TGTGCCAGCAGCCCCAAAGAGACCCAGTACTTC. Its protein is CASSPKETQYF. The chain combines TRBV7-9 with TRBJ2-5; no clear D. The CDR3 has 11 amino acids. From germline, CDR1 is SEHNR and CDR2 FQNEAQ (reference sequence). V was pared by 5 bases and J by 3 bases, with 4 bases between. The whole variable domain, filled in from reference TRBV7-9 and TRBJ2-5, reads DTGVSQNPRHKITKRGQNVTFRCDPISEHNRLYWYRQTLGQGPEFLTYFQNEAQLEKSRLLSDRFSAERPKGSFSTLEIQRTEQGDSAMYLCASSPKETQYFGPGTRLLVL.

CDR3 nucleotides: TGTGCCAGCACTAGGACGCCGAACACTGAAGCTTTCTTT. This gives the protein CASTRTPNTEAFF. J is TRBJ1-1 and V is TRBV6-1; D is ambiguous. There are 13 residues in the CDR3. Trimming cost V 7 bases and J 1 base, with 10 bases left between them. Germline V gene sequence: CDR1 MNHNS, CDR2 SASEGT.

This sequence joins TRBV7-6 and TRBJ2-1; 12 bases map to TRBD1. J lost 9 bases, V lost 2 bases, and 5 bases had no gene match. The CDR3 length is 15 residues. From germline, CDR1 is SGHVS and CDR2 FNYEAQ. For the CDR3, the DNA is TGTGCCAGCAGCTTACGGGACAGGGGGCCGGGTGAGCAGTTCTTC. Translated: CASSLRDRGPGEQFF.

The chain recombines TRBV25-1 with TRBJ2-5; TRBD2 agrees at 7 bases. The CDR3 runs 15 residues. The J segment lost 5 bases and the V segment lost 3 bases, leaving 9 bases of the junction unmatched. The germline V gene has CDR1 MGHDK and CDR2 SYGVNS. CDR3 region: CASSDGRTIKETQYF. The CDR3 nucleotides are TGTGCCAGCAGTGACGGGAGGACGATCAAGGAGACCCAGTACTTC.

The rearrangement links TRBV16 to TRBJ1-5, with 8 bases that match TRBD1. The CDR3 extends over 14 amino acids. Germline V gives CDR1 KGHSY, CDR2 FQNENV. The ends lost 2 bases at V and 9 bases at J; junction bases unmatched: 6. The CDR3 bases are TGTGCCAGCAGCCAAGAGACAGGGGAGCTGCCCCAGCATTTT. Protein: CASSQETGELPQHF.

J is TRBJ1-1 and V is TRBV28; D uncertain. Trimming stripped 7 bases from V and 1 base from J, with 16 bases between. This CDR3 is built from 15 residues. Germline loops: CDR1 MDHEN, CDR2 SYDVKM. The CDR3 region is CASTIRGSPNTEAFF. CDR3 sequence (DNA): TGTGCCAGCACAATCAGAGGTTCCCCGAACACTGAAGCTTTCTTT.

V is TRBV5-6 and J is TRBJ1-1, with 8 bases aligning to TRBD1. CDR1 is SGHDT, CDR2 YYEEEE, per germline. V shed 2 bases and J 2 bases; nucleotides not matched to a gene: 5. The CDR3 extends over 15 amino acids. The CDR3 nucleotides are TGTGCCAGCAGCTTAGACAGGGGATTTAACACTGAAGCTTTCTTT. Translating gives CASSLDRGFNTEAFF.

The chain joins TRBV30 to TRBJ1-1; 8 bases are shared with TRBD1. Germline V gives CDR1 GTSNPN, CDR2 SVGIG (reference sequence). The length of the CDR3 is 11 residues. V gave up 5 bases and J gave up 9 bases; unmatched junction bases: 5. CDR3 region: CAWQTGAQAFF. CDR3 DNA sequence: TGTGCCTGGCAGACAGGGGCTCAAGCTTTCTTT.

This clone was detected a few times. The CDR3: CASSQMGGAEQPQHF. The CDR3 DNA sequence: TGTGCCAGCAGTCAAATGGGGGGGGCGGAACAGCCCCAGCATTTT. The chain has TRBV2 and TRBJ1-5; D is possibly TRBD1 (6 bases). Per the germline V gene, CDR1 is SNHLY and CDR2 is FYNNEI. The CDR3 extends over 15 amino acids. The germline V and J ends were trimmed by 5 bases and 7 bases, with 18 bases remaining between them.

V usage is TRBV11-2 and J usage is TRBJ2-2; the D is unclear. V was cut by 3 bases and J by 7 bases, with 6 bases left in between. The germline V gene has CDR1 SGHAT and CDR2 FQNNGV. CDR3 length equals 12 residues. This chain's CDR3 is CASSFPSGELFF. The DNA of the CDR3 is TGTGCCAGCAGCTTTCCCAGCGGGGAGCTGTTTTTT.

The chain has TRBV5-4 and TRBJ1-4; D perhaps matches TRBD1 (5 bases). Germline CDR1 reads SGHNT; CDR2 reads YYREEE (reference sequence). The CDR3 covers 15 residues. Trimming removed 1 base at V and 4 bases at J, with 11 bases between. CDR3 coding DNA: TGTGCCAGCAGCTTGAGGGCAGGGAGTAATGAAAAACTGTTTTTT. Amino acid sequence: CASSLRAGSNEKLFF. Full variable domain (outside the CDR3, taken from reference TRBV5-4 and TRBJ1-4): ETGVTQSPTHLIKTRGQQVTLRCSSQSGHNTVSWYQQALGQGPQFIFQYYREEENGRGNFPPRFSGLQFPNYSSELNVNALELDDSALYLCASSLRAGSNEKLFFGSGTQLSVL.

CDR3 in DNA: TGTGCCAGCAGCTTGGCTGTTGACTCCTACAATGAGCAGTTCTTC. Translated, it gives CASSLAVDSYNEQFF. This chain joins TRBV5-6 and TRBJ2-1; D is uncertain. This CDR3 region has 15 residues. The germline V gene has CDR1 SGHDT and CDR2 YYEEEE. V lost 0 bases, J lost 0 bases, and 7 bases lay in between.

This sequence joins TRBV30 and TRBJ2-7; D remains ambiguous. The germline V gene has CDR1 GTSNPN and CDR2 SVGIG (reference sequence). The V end lost 3 bases, the J end lost 6 bases, and 15 bases lay between the germline ends. The CDR3 sequence is 13 residues long. The CDR3: CAWSATRLGEQYF. DNA of the CDR3: TGTGCCTGGAGCGCGACCAGGTTGGGCGAGCAGTACTTC.

This sequence joins TRBV28 and TRBJ1-5; 9 bases fit TRBD1. Germline V gene data show CDR1 as MDHEN and CDR2 as SYDVKM. V shed 2 bases, J shed 5 bases, and the junction held 10 bases outside the gene matches. CDR3 length: 17 residues. This CDR3 reads CASSLGTGTRWDQPQHF. The CDR3 DNA sequence: TGTGCCAGCAGTTTAGGGACAGGGACGCGGTGGGATCAGCCCCAGCATTTT.

The V gene is TRBV6-1, the J gene TRBJ1-5; weak D call: TRBD1 (6 bases). V shed 6 bases and J shed 1 base, with 13 bases lying between them. The CDR3 consists of 15 residues. Germline CDR1 is MNHNS and CDR2 is SASEGT. CDR3: CASSGQGFSNQPQHF. In DNA, the CDR3 is TGTGCCAGCAGCGGCCAGGGGTTCAGCAATCAGCCCCAGCATTTT.

The rearrangement uses TRBV29-1 and TRBJ2-6; 7 positions agree with TRBD1. The CDR3 totals 18 residues. With V trimmed by 4 bases and J by 0 bases, 12 bases remained unmatched. Germline CDR1 SQVTM, CDR2 ANQGSEA. This CDR3 is CSVGDSIVTRSGANVLTF. The DNA for the CDR3 is TGCAGCGTTGGGGACAGCATAGTGACCCGCTCTGGGGCCAACGTCCTGACTTTC.

The V and J genes are TRBV7-9 and TRBJ2-4, with D possibly being TRBD1 (6 bases). The CDR3 is made up of 16 amino acids. V was shortened by 1 base and J by 0 bases, with 10 bases between the two germline ends. Germline V CDR1 and CDR2: SEHNR, FQNEAQ (reference sequence). The DNA for the CDR3 is TGTGCCAGCAGCTTAGGGGCAGGGGTAGCCAAAAACATTCAGTACTTC. It encodes CASSLGAGVAKNIQYF.

The gene calls are TRBV9 and TRBJ1-2; D perhaps matches TRBD1 (5 bases). Per the germline V gene, CDR1 is SGDLS and CDR2 is YYNGEE. Between the trimmed V and J ends, which lost 7 bases and 8 bases, there was a span of 15 bases. The CDR3 length is 12 residues. CDR3 amino acids: CASGREAGGYTF. For the CDR3, the DNA is TGTGCCAGCGGCAGGGAGGCGGGAGGCTACACCTTC.

The chain employs TRBV11-3 and TRBJ2-2; D is undetermined. This CDR3 has 15 amino acids. Germline loops: CDR1 SGHNT, CDR2 YENEEA. The V and J ends lost 4 bases and 2 bases respectively, with 11 bases between them. CDR3 coding DNA: TGTGCCAGCAGCTCGCGTCAGGTTAACACCGGGGAGCTGTTTTTT. Its protein product is CASSSRQVNTGELFF.

This chain joins TRBV5-6 and TRBJ1-2; unclear D gene. CDR3 length equals 14 residues. Between the trimmed V and J ends, which lost 0 bases and 7 bases, there was a span of 13 bases. CDR1 is SGHDT, CDR2 YYEEEE, per germline. This CDR3 is CASSLDWGNSGYTF. DNA for the CDR3: TGTGCCAGCAGCTTGGATTGGGGTAATAGTGGCTACACCTTC. The whole variable domain, remainder taken from reference TRBV5-6 and TRBJ1-2, is DAGVTQSPTHLIKTRGQQVTLRCSPKSGHDTVSWYQQALGQGPQFIFQYYEEEERQRGNFPDRFSGHQFPNYSSELNVNALLLGDSALYLCASSLDWGNSGYTFGSGTRLTVV.

V gene TRBV7-9 combines with J gene TRBJ1-2; 8 bases line up with TRBD1. CDR1 is SEHNR and CDR2 is FQNEAQ in the germline V gene (reference sequence). CDR3 length: 15 amino acids. Trimming took 3 bases from V and 5 from J; bases not matched to a gene: 8. CDR3 residues: CASSFGSGGGYGYTF. The CDR3 DNA sequence: TGTGCCAGCAGCTTCGGCTCAGGGGGCGGGTATGGCTACACCTTC.

This chain uses TRBV7-3 with TRBJ2-2; possible D gene TRBD1, 6 bases. Germline loops: CDR1 SGHTA, CDR2 FQGTGA. Trimming removed 4 bases at V and 2 bases at J, with 17 bases between. The CDR3 spans 17 residues. The CDR3 region is CASSYGLSQGNTGELFF. Here the CDR3 DNA reads TGTGCCAGCAGCTACGGATTATCACAGGGAAACACCGGGGAGCTGTTTTTT. The entire variable domain, with the rest obtained from reference TRBV7-3 and TRBJ2-2, is as follows: GAGVSQTPSNKVTEKGKYVELRCDPISGHTALYWYRQSLGQGPEFLIYFQGTGAADDSGLPNDRFFAVRPEGSVSTLKIQRTERGDSAVYLCASSYGLSQGNTGELFFGEGSRLTVL.

The chain employs TRBV28 and TRBJ2-7, with 10 bases aligning to TRBD2. The V gene's germline CDR1 is MDHEN and CDR2 SYDVKM. The CDR3 has 14 amino acids. Losses at the gene ends were 11 bases for V and 2 bases for J; bases not matched to a gene: 9. Here the CDR3 reads CASTSGSYTYEQYF. The CDR3 region has the DNA TGTGCCTCGACTAGCGGGTCATATACCTACGAGCAGTACTTC.

J is TRBJ2-7 and V is TRBV15; D is uncertain. CDR1 and CDR2 from the germline V gene are LNHNV and YYDKDF (reference sequence). The CDR3 loop spans 14 amino acids. With 5 bases removed from V and 2 bases from J, the gap between germline ends came to 13 bases. The CDR3 sequence is CATSGSDSPYEQYF. The CDR3 DNA sequence: TGTGCCACCAGCGGAAGTGACTCCCCCTACGAGCAGTACTTC.

In DNA form, the CDR3 reads TGTGCCAGCAGCCAGGGGGCAGGGCAGCCCCAGCATTTT. This encodes CASSQGAGQPQHF. V usage is TRBV5-6 and J usage is TRBJ1-5, with 8 bases lining up with TRBD1. Unmatched junction bases numbered 4, after V lost 4 bases and J lost 7 bases. This CDR3 is built from 13 residues. CDR1 SGHDT and CDR2 YYEEEE come from the germline V gene.

The chain carries TRBV4-1 and TRBJ2-3, with D perhaps matching TRBD2 (5 bases). The CDR3 sequence is 20 residues long. Germline V CDR1 and CDR2: MGHRA, YSYEKL. Between the trimmed V and J ends, which lost 2 bases and 6 bases, there was a span of 30 bases. CDR3: CASSQRAGGARGPLRDTQYF. DNA of the CDR3: TGCGCCAGCAGCCAAAGAGCAGGAGGTGCGAGAGGGCCTCTTCGGGATACGCAGTATTTT.

This clone came up once. CDR3 region: CASSLAQGTGNTIYF. The CDR3 DNA is TGCGCCAGCAGCTTGGCGCAGGGAACTGGAAACACCATATATTTT. The gene calls are TRBV5-1 and TRBJ1-3, with D possibly matching TRBD1 (5 bases). Germline CDR1 is SGHRS and CDR2 is YFSETQ. The ends were cut back, 0 bases at V and 2 bases at J, with 9 bases in the middle. There are 15 residues in the CDR3.

This clone came up once. The chain couples TRBV28 to TRBJ2-6; no clear D. CDR1 is MDHEN and CDR2 is SYDVKM in the germline V gene. The germline V and J ends were trimmed by 3 bases and 8 bases, with 14 bases remaining between them. The CDR3 extends over 15 amino acids. The DNA for the CDR3 is TGTGCCAGCAGTTTTGAACGGGTTGTTACCAACGTCCTGACTTTC. It translates to CASSFERVVTNVLTF.

V is TRBV28 and J is TRBJ2-7; 11 bases map to TRBD2. The length of the CDR3 is 18 residues. V gave up 7 bases and J gave up 4 bases; unmatched junction bases: 18. Germline loops: CDR1 MDHEN, CDR2 SYDVKM. The CDR3 DNA reads as TGTGCCAGCATCCACTCGGCCGGGGCTAGCGGGGGGAGTTACGAGCAGTACTTC. It specifies CASIHSAGASGGSYEQYF.

V usage is TRBV14 and J usage is TRBJ2-5; possible D gene TRBD2, 6 bases. V dropped 1 base and J dropped 1 base, with 13 bases sitting between them. The V gene's germline CDR1 is SGHDN and CDR2 FVKESK. The CDR3 runs to 16 residues. The CDR3 DNA is TGTGCCAGCAGCCAAGTTGCGGGGAAAGTCCAAGAGACCCAGTACTTC. Its protein is CASSQVAGKVQETQYF.